Below, 27 T cell receptor beta chains from the same sample are listed, as sequenced in a study of blood T cell repertoires in COVID-19. Clones were sequenced by immunoSEQ multiplex PCR, and TCRdb holds only the in-frame ones, with some missing. The data hold more than 250,000 clones, with 70% to 90% observed a single time. The specimen sequenced was PBMCs or T cells enriched from blood (not recorded which). These receptors were collected from a man younger than 45 who had recovered from COVID-19.

In this sample, this clone turned up once. V and J are TRBV30 and TRBJ1-2; D gene uncertain. V was shortened by 1 base and J by 6 bases, with 12 bases between the two germline ends. This CDR3 is built from 13 residues. CDR1 and CDR2 (germline): GTSNPN, SVGIG (reference sequence). This CDR3 is CAWSEMWSDGYTF. The CDR3 DNA follows: TGTGCCTGGAGTGAAATGTGGTCGGATGGCTACACCTTC.

This rearrangement joins TRBV6-1 to TRBJ1-5, with D possibly being TRBD1 (6 bases). The CDR3 is made up of 17 amino acids. Germline lookup yields CDR1 MNHNS and CDR2 SASEGT. Between the trimmed V and J ends, which lost 4 bases and 2 bases, there was a span of 18 bases. In nucleotides, the CDR3 is TGTGCCAGCAGTGCTATAGTTCACAGGGTCGGCAATCAGCCCCAGCATTTT. Its protein product is CASSAIVHRVGNQPQHF.

This rearrangement joins TRBV19 to TRBJ1-2; the match to TRBD1 covers 7 bases. The CDR3 is 13 amino acids. V trimming: 6 bases; J trimming: 5 bases; junction bases outside the gene matches: 6. Per germline, CDR1 LNHDA and CDR2 SQIVND (reference sequence). The CDR3 here is CASRLAGGYGYTF. The CDR3 DNA is TGTGCCAGTAGATTGGCAGGGGGGTATGGCTACACCTTC.

This clone has just one count. V is TRBV27 and J is TRBJ1-1, with D possibly matching TRBD1 (6 bases). The CDR3 loop spans 16 amino acids. Looked up from germline, CDR1 is MNHEY and CDR2 is SMNVEV (reference sequence). Trimming pared 5 bases from V and 5 bases from J, leaving 21 bases between. CDR3 bases: TGTGCCAGCAGTGCAAACGGGGGGGGCGGGCAAACTGAAGCTTTCTTT. Its protein product is CASSANGGGGQTEAFF.

V usage is TRBV6-2 or TRBV6-3 and J usage is TRBJ1-5; no definite D call. Between the trimmed V and J ends, which lost 0 bases and 1 base, there was a span of 4 bases. Per the germline V gene, CDR1 is MNHEY and CDR2 is SVGEGT. The CDR3 runs to 14 residues. The CDR3 loop reads CASSYSQSNQPQHF. The DNA of the CDR3 is TGTGCCAGCAGTTACTCGCAGAGCAATCAGCCCCAGCATTTT.

The J gene is TRBJ2-5, the V gene TRBV2, with TRBD1 as a possible D gene (5 bases). CDR3 length: 15 residues. Germline V CDR1 and CDR2: SNHLY, FYNNEI. Trimming stripped 5 bases from V and 5 bases from J, with 18 bases between. The CDR3 DNA follows: TGTGCCAGCAGTAAAGGGCCGCTTAACAGGGAGACCCAGTACTTC. Protein: CASSKGPLNRETQYF.

For the CDR3, the DNA is TGTGCCAGCTCACCACCGAACAGGGGCGAGAACACTGAAGCTTTCTTT. Translated, it gives CASSPPNRGENTEAFF. The chain combines TRBV18 with TRBJ1-1, with 7 bases lining up with TRBD1. The J segment lost 1 base and the V segment lost 0 bases, leaving 5 bases of the junction unmatched. Germline V gene sequence: CDR1 KGHSH, CDR2 LQKENI. The CDR3 contains 16 residues.

The rearrangement uses TRBV7-2 and TRBJ2-5; 12 bases match TRBD2. Per the germline V gene, CDR1 is SGHTA and CDR2 is FQGNSA. This CDR3 has 17 residues. The V segment lost 0 bases and the J segment 4 bases; nucleotides outside the gene matches: 6. The CDR3 coding sequence is TGTGCCAGCAGCTTAGCATGGACTAGCGGGGAGGTAGAGACCCAGTACTTC. Translating gives CASSLAWTSGEVETQYF.

This chain connects TRBV5-1 to TRBJ2-7; 10 nucleotides match TRBD1. This CDR3 comprises 19 residues. Germline trimming cut 7 bases from V and 0 bases from J; bases unmatched to any gene: 19. Looked up from germline, CDR1 is SGHRS and CDR2 is YFSETQ. CDR3 DNA: TGCGCCAGCCGAACACCCGCCGGGACAGGGGCGGGGGGCTCCTACGAGCAGTACTTC. It is translated as CASRTPAGTGAGGSYEQYF.

The rearrangement links TRBV27 to TRBJ2-1; 9 bases line up with TRBD1. The CDR3 spans 15 residues. V gave up 3 bases and J gave up 7 bases; unmatched junction bases: 7. Germline V gene data show CDR1 as MNHEY and CDR2 as SMNVEV (reference sequence). The CDR3 region is CASSFRQGDSNEQFF. For the CDR3, the DNA is TGTGCCAGCAGTTTCCGACAGGGGGATTCGAATGAGCAGTTCTTC.

J is TRBJ1-2 and V is TRBV19, with 10 positions matching TRBD1. V was clipped by 10 bases and J by 7 bases; unmatched bases: 9. This CDR3 has 13 amino acids. Germline V CDR1 and CDR2: LNHDA, SQIVND (reference sequence). CDR3 amino acids: CATRNDRGPGYTF. The CDR3 nucleotides read TGTGCCACTCGAAACGACAGGGGGCCTGGCTACACCTTC.

Note on this clone: The sample holds other DNA sequences that translate to the same CDR3. The J gene is TRBJ2-2, the V gene TRBV9; D is possibly TRBD1 (6 bases). Trimming shortened V by 0 bases and J by 4 bases, and 10 bases separated the two germline ends. The CDR3 extends over 15 amino acids. Germline lookup yields CDR1 SGDLS and CDR2 YYNGEE. The CDR3 coding sequence is TGTGCCAGCAGCGTAGCTGGGGGCGCCACCGGGGAGCTGTTTTTT. Translation gives CASSVAGGATGELFF.

This chain joins TRBV5-4 and TRBJ2-2, with a tentative D call TRBD1 (7 bases). CDR1 and CDR2 (germline): SGHNT, YYREEE (reference sequence). The CDR3 loop spans 14 amino acids. V gave up 6 bases and J gave up 6 bases, with 15 bases separating them. Written as DNA, the CDR3 is TGTGCCAGCAAGCTGCAGGGGGGTCCCGGGGAGCTGTTTTTT. Residues: CASKLQGGPGELFF.

The chain couples TRBV5-4 to TRBJ2-6; possible D gene TRBD1, 6 bases. The V end was cut by 4 bases, the J end by 9 bases, with 17 bases between. Germline V gene sequence: CDR1 SGHNT, CDR2 YYREEE (reference sequence). The CDR3 totals 15 residues. CDR3 residues: CASSRRTDRINVLTF. CDR3 DNA sequence: TGTGCCAGCAGCCGACGGACAGACCGCATCAACGTCCTGACTTTC.

This CDR3 is CASSLQGPDTEAFF. The CDR3 DNA reads as TGTGCCAGCAGCTTACAGGGTCCCGACACTGAAGCTTTCTTT. The chain employs TRBV7-9 and TRBJ1-1; possibly TRBD1 for D (5 bases). The CDR3 spans 14 residues. V lost 2 bases and J lost 3, with 10 bases in between. CDR1 SEHNR and CDR2 FQNEAQ come from the germline V gene (reference sequence).

The J gene is TRBJ2-3, the V gene TRBV10-3, with 16 bases identical to TRBD2. Per the germline V gene, CDR1 is ENHRY and CDR2 is SYGVKD. V gave up 6 bases and J gave up 4 bases; unmatched junction bases: 1. The CDR3 contains 15 residues. Written as DNA, the CDR3 is TGTGCCATCAGCGGGACTAGCGGGGGGGCAGATACGCAGTATTTT. Encoded protein: CAISGTSGGADTQYF.

The chain uses TRBV10-2 and TRBJ1-1; D possibly corresponds to TRBD1 (5 bases). The CDR3 has 15 amino acids. The V gene's germline CDR1 is WSHSY and CDR2 SAAADI. With 2 bases removed from V and 0 bases from J, the gap between germline ends came to 10 bases. CDR3 nucleotide sequence: TGCGCCAGCAGTGAGAGGGGAGGATTGAACACTGAAGCTTTCTTT. This encodes CASSERGGLNTEAFF.

This chain uses TRBV6-2 or TRBV6-3 with TRBJ2-7; a weak D match, TRBD2 (6 bases). Germline CDR1 reads MNHEY; CDR2 reads SVGEGT. Trimming shortened V by 5 bases and J by 3 bases, and 8 bases separated the two germline ends. This CDR3 region has 12 residues. The CDR3, as DNA: TGTGCCAGCAGTCGGACTATCTACGAGCAGTACTTC. Protein: CASSRTIYEQYF.

J is TRBJ1-4 and V is TRBV9, with 8 bases matching TRBD1. J lost 7 bases, V lost 3 bases, and 8 bases had no gene match. Germline V gives CDR1 SGDLS, CDR2 YYNGEE. CDR3 length equals 15 residues. CDR3 loop: CASSGMDRVGEKLFF. CDR3 bases: TGTGCCAGCAGCGGCATGGACAGGGTGGGTGAAAAACTGTTTTTT.

The chain uses TRBV5-6 and TRBJ2-7, with D perhaps matching TRBD1 (5 bases). Germline values: CDR1 SGHDT, CDR2 YYEEEE. There are 14 residues in the CDR3. Trimming pared 3 bases from V and 5 bases from J, leaving 15 bases between. The DNA of the CDR3 is TGTGCCAGCAGCTATATAGGGGCTCTCGACGAGCAGTACTTC. Translated: CASSYIGALDEQYF.

The rearrangement links TRBV20-1 to TRBJ2-3; maybe TRBD2 (6 bases). Trimming left V 3 bases short and J 1 base short, with 14 bases between. CDR3 length equals 15 residues. Germline CDR1 reads DFQATT; CDR2 reads SNEGSKA (reference sequence). In DNA form, the CDR3 reads TGCAGTGCTAGTGTTAGCGGAACCCGCACAGATACGCAGTATTTT. Residues: CSASVSGTRTDTQYF.

The V and J genes are TRBV18 and TRBJ1-1; TRBD1 might be the D (5 bases). V was pared by 3 bases and J by 6 bases, with 11 bases between. The CDR3 loop spans 13 amino acids. Germline lookup yields CDR1 KGHSH and CDR2 LQKENI. CDR3 sequence (DNA): TGTGCCAGCTCACCGGCAGGGCGACCTGAAGCTTTCTTT. This sequence encodes CASSPAGRPEAFF.

A few counts support this clone. The chain uses TRBV30 and TRBJ1-5, with 8 bases fitting TRBD1. Trimming took 4 bases from V and 3 from J; bases not matched to a gene: 2. Germline-derived CDR1 and CDR2 are GTSNPN and SVGIG (reference sequence). The CDR3 contains 13 residues. The chain's CDR3 is CAWTGGFNQPQHF. CDR3 nucleotide sequence: TGTGCCTGGACAGGGGGCTTCAATCAGCCCCAGCATTTT. The variable domain in full, completed from reference TRBV30 and TRBJ1-5, reads SQTIHQWPATLVQPVGSPLSLECTVEGTSNPNLYWYRQAAGRGLQLLFYSVGIGQISSEVPQNLSASRPQDRQFILSSKKLLLSDSGFYLCAWTGGFNQPQHFGDGTRLSIL.

V usage is TRBV7-2 and J usage is TRBJ1-1, with D perhaps TRBD1 (6 bases). The CDR3 contains 14 residues. V shed 5 bases and J shed 4 bases, with 14 bases lying between them. The germline gives CDR1 SGHTA, CDR2 FQGNSA. CDR3 in DNA: TGTGCCAGCAGCGGAAGGCAGGGGTTCACTGAAGCTTTCTTT. This gives the protein CASSGRQGFTEAFF. Full variable domain (missing parts from reference TRBV7-2 and TRBJ1-1): GAGVSQSPSNKVTEKGKDVELRCDPISGHTALYWYRQSLGQGLEFLIYFQGNSAPDKSGLPSDRFSAERTGGSVSTLTIQRTQQEDSAVYLCASSGRQGFTEAFFGQGTRLTVV.

The V and J genes are TRBV6-5 and TRBJ2-7, with 9 bases matching TRBD1. The V segment lost 7 bases and the J segment 7 bases; nucleotides outside the gene matches: 11. The CDR3 loop spans 14 amino acids. From germline, CDR1 is MNHEY and CDR2 SVGAGI. CDR3 coding DNA: TGTGCCAGCACTACGGGACAGGGCCATAAGGAGCAGTACTTC. Its protein is CASTTGQGHKEQYF.

V is TRBV4-1 and J is TRBJ2-7; D possibly corresponds to TRBD2 (6 bases). Germline V gene data show CDR1 as MGHRA and CDR2 as YSYEKL. The CDR3 spans 14 residues. Between the trimmed V and J ends, which lost 0 bases and 3 bases, there was a span of 9 bases. The CDR3 coding sequence is TGCGCCAGCAGCCAAGATCTGGGGGGCTACGAGCAGTACTTC. Translation gives CASSQDLGGYEQYF.

In DNA, the CDR3 is TGTGCCAGCAGCCCAGAAGGGAGTCATGGCTACACCTTC. Protein: CASSPEGSHGYTF. The rearrangement uses TRBV9 and TRBJ1-2; D unresolved. The CDR3 runs 13 residues. V was trimmed by 4 bases and J by 6 bases, leaving 13 bases between them. Germline CDR1 SGDLS, CDR2 YYNGEE.